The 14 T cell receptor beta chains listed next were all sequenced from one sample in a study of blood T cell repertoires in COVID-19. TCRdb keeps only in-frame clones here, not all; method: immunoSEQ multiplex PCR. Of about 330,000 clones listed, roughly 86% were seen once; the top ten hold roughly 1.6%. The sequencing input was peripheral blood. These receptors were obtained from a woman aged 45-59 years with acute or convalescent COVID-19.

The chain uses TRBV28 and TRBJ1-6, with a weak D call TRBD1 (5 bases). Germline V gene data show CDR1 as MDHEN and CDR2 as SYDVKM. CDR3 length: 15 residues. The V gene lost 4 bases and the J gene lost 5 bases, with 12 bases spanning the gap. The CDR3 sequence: CASSSIDRDNSPLHF. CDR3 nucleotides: TGTGCCAGCAGTTCGATCGACAGAGATAATTCACCCCTCCACTTT.

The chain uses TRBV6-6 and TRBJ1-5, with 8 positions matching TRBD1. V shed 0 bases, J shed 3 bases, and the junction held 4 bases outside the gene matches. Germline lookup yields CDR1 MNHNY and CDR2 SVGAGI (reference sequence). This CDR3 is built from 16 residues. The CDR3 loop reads CASSYSGQGHNQPQHF. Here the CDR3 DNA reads TGTGCCAGCAGTTACTCTGGACAGGGACACAATCAGCCCCAGCATTTT.

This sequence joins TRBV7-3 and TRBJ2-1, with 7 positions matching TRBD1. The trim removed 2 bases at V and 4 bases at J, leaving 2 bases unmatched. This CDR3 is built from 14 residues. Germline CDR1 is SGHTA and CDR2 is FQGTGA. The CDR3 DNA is TGTGCCAGCAGCTTAGGGACAGCTTACAATGAGCAGTTCTTC. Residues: CASSLGTAYNEQFF.

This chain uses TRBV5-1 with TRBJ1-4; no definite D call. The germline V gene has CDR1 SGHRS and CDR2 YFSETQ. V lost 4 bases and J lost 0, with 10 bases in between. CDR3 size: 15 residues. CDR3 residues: CASSVTGATNEKLFF. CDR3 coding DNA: TGCGCCAGCAGCGTCACGGGTGCAACTAATGAAAAACTGTTTTTT.

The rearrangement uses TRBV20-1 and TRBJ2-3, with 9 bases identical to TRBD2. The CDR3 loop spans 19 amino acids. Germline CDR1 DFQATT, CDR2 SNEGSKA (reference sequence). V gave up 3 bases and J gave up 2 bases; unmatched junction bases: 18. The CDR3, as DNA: TGCAGTGCTAGTGCCGCCGGCGGGAGGGCGGGGGGAAACACAGATACGCAGTATTTT. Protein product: CSASAAGGRAGGNTDTQYF.

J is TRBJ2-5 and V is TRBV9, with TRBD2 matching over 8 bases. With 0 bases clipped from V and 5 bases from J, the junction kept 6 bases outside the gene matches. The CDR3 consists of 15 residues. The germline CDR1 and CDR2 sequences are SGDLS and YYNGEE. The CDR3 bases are TGTGCCAGCAGCGTAGACGGGAGGGGTGTTGAGACCCAGTACTTC. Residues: CASSVDGRGVETQYF.

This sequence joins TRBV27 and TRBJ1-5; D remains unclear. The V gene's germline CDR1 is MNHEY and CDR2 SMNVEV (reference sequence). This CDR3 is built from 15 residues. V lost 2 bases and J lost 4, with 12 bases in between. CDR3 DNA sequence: TGTGCCAGCAGTTTAGGGCAGGCCCCTAATCAGCCCCAGCATTTT. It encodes CASSLGQAPNQPQHF.

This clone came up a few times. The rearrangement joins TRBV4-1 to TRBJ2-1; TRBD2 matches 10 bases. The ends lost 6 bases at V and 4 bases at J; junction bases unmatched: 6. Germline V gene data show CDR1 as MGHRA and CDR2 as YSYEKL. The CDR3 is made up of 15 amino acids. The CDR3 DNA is TGCGCCAGCAGTCTAGCGGGAGTCGGGTACAATGAGCAGTTCTTC. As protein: CASSLAGVGYNEQFF.

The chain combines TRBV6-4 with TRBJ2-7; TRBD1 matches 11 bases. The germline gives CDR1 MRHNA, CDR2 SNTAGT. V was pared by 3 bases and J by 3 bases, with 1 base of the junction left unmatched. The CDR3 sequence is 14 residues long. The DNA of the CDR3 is TGTGCCAGCAGTGAAGGGACAGGGGGCTACGAGCAGTACTTC. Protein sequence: CASSEGTGGYEQYF.

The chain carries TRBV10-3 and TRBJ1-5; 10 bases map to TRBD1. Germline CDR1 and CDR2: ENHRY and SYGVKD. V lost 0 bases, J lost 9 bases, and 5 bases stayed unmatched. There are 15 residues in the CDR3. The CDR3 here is CAISESGQGERPQHF. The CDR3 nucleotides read TGTGCCATCAGTGAGTCAGGACAGGGGGAGCGGCCCCAGCATTTT.

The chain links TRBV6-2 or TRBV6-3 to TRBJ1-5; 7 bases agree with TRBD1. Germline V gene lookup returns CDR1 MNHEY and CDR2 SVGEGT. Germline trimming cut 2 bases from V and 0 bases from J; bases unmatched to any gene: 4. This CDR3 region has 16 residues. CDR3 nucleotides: TGTGCCAGCAGTTACCCCGACAGGGCTAGCAATCAGCCCCAGCATTTT. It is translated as CASSYPDRASNQPQHF.

CDR3 residues: CASSLGPTSSGNTIYF. For the CDR3, the DNA is TGCGCCAGCAGCTTGGGCCCGACAAGCTCTGGAAACACCATATATTTT. The rearrangement links TRBV5-1 to TRBJ1-3; D remains ambiguous. CDR3 length: 16 amino acids. Germline CDR1 and CDR2: SGHRS and YFSETQ. Between the trimmed V and J ends, which lost 0 bases and 0 bases, there was a span of 10 bases.

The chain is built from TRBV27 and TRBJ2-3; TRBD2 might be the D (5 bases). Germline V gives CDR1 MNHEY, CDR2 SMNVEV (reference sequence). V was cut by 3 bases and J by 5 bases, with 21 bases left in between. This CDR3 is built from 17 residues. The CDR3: CASSFLGGPVWGDTQYF. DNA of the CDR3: TGTGCCAGCAGTTTCCTGGGCGGGCCGGTCTGGGGAGATACGCAGTATTTT.

In DNA form, the CDR3 reads TGTGCCAGCAGTTTATACCCTCCATTGGCTCGGGGAGCAACTAATGAAAAACTGTTTTTT. Translated: CASSLYPPLARGATNEKLFF. The chain recombines TRBV27 with TRBJ1-4; D uncertain. This CDR3 contains 20 residues. Deletions cut 1 base from V and 0 bases from J, with 21 bases between. Germline loops: CDR1 MNHEY, CDR2 SMNVEV (reference sequence).